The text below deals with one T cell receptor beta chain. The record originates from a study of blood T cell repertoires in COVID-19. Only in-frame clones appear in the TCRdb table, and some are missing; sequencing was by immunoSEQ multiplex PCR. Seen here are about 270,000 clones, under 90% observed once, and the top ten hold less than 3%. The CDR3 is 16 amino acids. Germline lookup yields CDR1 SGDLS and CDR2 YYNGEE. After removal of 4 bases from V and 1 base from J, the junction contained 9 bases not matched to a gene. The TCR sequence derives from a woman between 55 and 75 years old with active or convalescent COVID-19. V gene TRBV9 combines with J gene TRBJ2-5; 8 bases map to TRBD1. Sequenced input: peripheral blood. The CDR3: CASSPDRGTLQETQYF. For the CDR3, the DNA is TGTGCCAGCAGCCCAGACAGGGGAACCCTCCAAGAGACCCAGTACTTC.